This T cell receptor beta chain emerged from a study of T cell responses to AZD1222 COVID-19 vaccine. The germline V gene encodes CDR1 MGHRA and CDR2 YSYEKL. The CDR3 totals 18 residues. With V trimmed by 1 base and J by 3 bases, 8 bases remained unmatched. Clones were read by immunoSEQ multiplex PCR, and TCRdb kept only the in-frame ones, dropping some. The profile covers about 140,000 clones, with 80% to 95% appearing a single time and around 1.5% taken by the ten largest. The starting material was peripheral blood, obtained on day 0 of AZD1222 vaccination. This TCR derives from an adult in good health. This rearrangement joins TRBV4-1 to TRBJ2-4, with TRBD2 identical over 11 bases. CDR3 coding DNA: TGCGCCAGCAGCCAAGTGTTGACTAGCGGGATTGGCAAAAACATTCAGTACTTC. It translates to CASSQVLTSGIGKNIQYF.